This T cell receptor beta chain was identified during a study of T cells expressing NK-cell markers. Overall study: It was from sorted CD3+CD56+NKG2C+, CD3+CD56+NKG2C- and CD3+CD56-NKG2C+ T cells that TCR beta repertoires came. The sequencing cohort of eight donors included seven HCMV-seropositive individuals and one seronegative individual. Regarding the study as a whole: Once again these clonotypes came out on top in the CD3+CD56-NKG2C+ fraction of four donors. In several donors, dominant CD3+CD56+NKG2C+ clones formed about 1.0-7.5% of CD8+ cells.

The CDR3 runs 16 residues. Germline CDR1 and CDR2: KGHDR and SFDVKD. On this clonotype itself: The antigen is not known.

TCRdb derives one entry per CDR3 protein from the 5' RACE reads, leaving out DNA. This repertoire includes 300,000 to 500,000 distinct CDR3 sequences. The TCR sequence derives from a woman aged 45 to 65 in good health. The chain has TRBV24-1 and TRBJ2-3; the TCRdb D gene call, TRBD2, has no DNA to confirm it. The sample comprised blood T cells: a sorted CD56 or NKG2C T cell subset, CD4+ or CD8+ T cells, or bulk PBMC T cells (not recorded which). The CDR3 here is CATSDFPSGMRDTQYF.